These 17 T cell receptor beta chains were all obtained from the same sample, sequenced in a study of CD8+ T cells in alopecia areata. Treatment defined: oral pan-JAK inhibitor, 5-10 mg twice daily. cDNA prepared by RNA extraction and subsequent reverse transcription served as the template for sequencing. Profiled with immunoSEQ multiplex PCR; TCRdb holds only in-frame clones, not every one. The sample gives some 240,000 clones, under 60% of which show up once; roughly 1.4% is in the top ten. The sample in question was CD4+ T cells sorted from blood, obtained at week 4, from a patient treated with tofacitinib. Receptors originate from a human donor with alopecia areata.

CDR3 DNA: TGTGCCACCACCTCCGGATTGGGGAACACTGAAGCTTTCTTT. It yields the protein CATTSGLGNTEAFF. The chain uses TRBV6-1 and TRBJ1-1; D gene uncertain. This CDR3 spans 14 amino acids. Germline CDR1 reads MNHNS; CDR2 reads SASEGT. With 10 bases removed from V and 1 base from J, the gap between germline ends came to 16 bases.

The chain joins TRBV10-2 to TRBJ2-5, with D perhaps TRBD1 or TRBD2 (5 bases each). V was trimmed by 6 bases and J by 4 bases, leaving 15 bases between them. The V gene's germline CDR1 is WSHSY and CDR2 SAAADI. The length of the CDR3 is 14 residues. CDR3 DNA: TGCGCCAGCAGGCCGGGACCGGCCCCAGAGACCCAGTACTTC. The encoded protein is CASRPGPAPETQYF.

V gene TRBV29-1 combines with J gene TRBJ2-1; D is possibly TRBD1 or TRBD2 (6 bases each). Germline loops: CDR1 SQVTM, CDR2 ANQGSEA. The CDR3 loop spans 14 amino acids. V was cut by 5 bases and J by 1 base, with 12 bases left in between. CDR3 loop: CSVQGGLSYNEQFF. The DNA for the CDR3 is TGCAGCGTTCAAGGGGGACTGTCCTACAATGAGCAGTTCTTC.

The chain links TRBV29-1 to TRBJ2-1; TRBD2 matches 12 bases. CDR3 length: 14 residues. Germline CDR1 and CDR2: SQVTM and ANQGSEA. J lost 8 bases, V lost 1 base, and 3 bases had no gene match. CDR3 residues: CSVEASGGAHEQFF. The DNA of the CDR3 is TGCAGCGTTGAAGCTAGCGGGGGGGCCCATGAGCAGTTCTTC.

The chain carries TRBV5-8 and TRBJ1-5; D is perhaps TRBD1 (6 bases). V dropped 2 bases and J dropped 0 bases, with 9 bases sitting between them. This CDR3 contains 15 residues. Germline values: CDR1 SGHTS, CDR2 YDEGEE. In nucleotides, the CDR3 is TGTGCCAGCAGCTTAGGACAGTATAGCAATCAGCCCCAGCATTTT. It yields the protein CASSLGQYSNQPQHF.

The V call is TRBV29-1, the J call TRBJ1-1; D is ambiguous. CDR1 is SQVTM and CDR2 is ANQGSEA in the germline V gene. There are 13 residues in the CDR3. Trimming left V 3 bases short and J 0 bases short, with 8 bases between. CDR3 protein: CSVDVSMNTEAFF. The CDR3 DNA sequence: TGCAGCGTTGACGTCTCGATGAACACTGAAGCTTTCTTT.

The chain is built from TRBV7-2 and TRBJ2-7; the D gene could be TRBD1 or TRBD2 (6 bases each). This CDR3 comprises 15 residues. V lost 5 bases to trimming and J lost 4 bases, with 18 bases between them. CDR1 is SGHTA, CDR2 FQGNSA, per germline. CDR3 region: CASSPVGGSSYEQYF. DNA for the CDR3: TGTGCCAGCAGCCCGGTAGGGGGGTCCTCTTACGAGCAGTACTTC.

The chain is built from TRBV6-5 and TRBJ1-1, with TRBD1 identical over 7 bases. With V trimmed by 5 bases and J by 4 bases, 7 bases remained unmatched. CDR1 MNHEY and CDR2 SVGAGI come from the germline V gene. The CDR3 spans 14 residues. CDR3 DNA sequence: TGTGCCAGCAGTGCCCGACAGGGCATCACTGAAGCTTTCTTT. This codes for CASSARQGITEAFF.

This clone has more than one count but fewer than ten. The gene calls are TRBV15 and TRBJ1-2, with D possibly TRBD1 on 5 matching bases. The CDR3 extends over 15 amino acids. Germline V gives CDR1 LNHNV, CDR2 YYDKDF (reference sequence). Trimming pared 0 bases from V and 4 bases from J, leaving 12 bases between. CDR3 sequence: CATSRDILGTYGYTF. CDR3 DNA sequence: TGTGCCACCAGCAGAGATATACTTGGGACCTATGGCTACACCTTC.

The V call is TRBV30, the J call TRBJ2-1; TRBD2 matches 8 bases. The trim removed 0 bases at V and 7 bases at J, leaving 8 bases unmatched. Germline CDR1 GTSNPN, CDR2 SVGIG (reference sequence). This CDR3 comprises 15 residues. In nucleotides, the CDR3 is TGTGCCTGGAGTGTACGGGGGGGCCTCTCGAATGAGCAGTTCTTC. Amino acids: CAWSVRGGLSNEQFF.

V gene TRBV5-1 combines with J gene TRBJ2-1; unclear D gene. Germline CDR1 is SGHRS and CDR2 is YFSETQ. CDR3 length: 11 residues. The germline V and J ends were trimmed by 4 bases and 10 bases, with 9 bases remaining between them. The CDR3 region is CASSKEVEQFF. The CDR3 bases are TGCGCCAGCAGCAAGGAAGTAGAGCAGTTCTTC.

This clone has a single count. The chain is built from TRBV7-2 and TRBJ2-3; TRBD2 is a possible D gene (7 bases). CDR3 length equals 17 residues. Germline values: CDR1 SGHTA, CDR2 FQGNSA. V lost 5 bases and J lost 2, with 20 bases in between. The CDR3 region is CASSTGRGGSHTDTQYF. The CDR3 DNA follows: TGTGCCAGCAGCACCGGGCGCGGGGGCTCCCACACAGATACGCAGTATTTT.

The V call is TRBV5-6, the J call TRBJ2-7; no clear D. Germline V gene data show CDR1 as SGHDT and CDR2 as YYEEEE. V lost 4 bases to trimming and J lost 5 bases, with 10 bases between them. The length of the CDR3 is 12 residues. CDR3 loop: CASSVGFNEQYF. The CDR3 DNA follows: TGTGCCAGCAGCGTAGGATTCAACGAGCAGTACTTC. Complete variable domain (other parts from reference TRBV5-6 and TRBJ2-7): DAGVTQSPTHLIKTRGQQVTLRCSPKSGHDTVSWYQQALGQGPQFIFQYYEEEERQRGNFPDRFSGHQFPNYSSELNVNALLLGDSALYLCASSVGFNEQYFGPGTRLTVT.

This chain links TRBV30 with TRBJ2-1; D possibly matches TRBD1 or TRBD2 (5 bases each). The V gene lost 8 bases and the J gene lost 9 bases, with 20 bases spanning the gap. The germline V gene encodes CDR1 GTSNPN and CDR2 SVGIG (reference sequence). CDR3 length equals 13 residues. The CDR3 spells CATDRRGESEQFF. The CDR3 DNA sequence: TGTGCCACCGACCGACGGGGCGAAAGTGAGCAGTTCTTC. The variable domain in full, completed from reference TRBV30 and TRBJ2-1, reads SQTIHQWPATLVQPVGSPLSLECTVEGTSNPNLYWYRQAAGRGLQLLFYSVGIGQISSEVPQNLSASRPQDRQFILSSKKLLLSDSGFYLCATDRRGESEQFFGPGTRLTVL.

The DNA of the CDR3 is TGCGCCAGCACCCTAGTACAGGGAGATAATGAGCAGTTCTTC. Translated, it gives CASTLVQGDNEQFF. The chain employs TRBV5-1 and TRBJ2-1, with TRBD1 as a possible D gene (6 bases). The CDR3 is 14 amino acids. Germline V gene lookup returns CDR1 SGHRS and CDR2 YFSETQ. The V and J ends lost 6 bases and 7 bases respectively, with 17 bases between them.

The rearrangement links TRBV15 to TRBJ1-2; TRBD1 agrees at 7 bases. V gave up 8 bases and J gave up 0 bases; unmatched junction bases: 6. Germline CDR1 LNHNV, CDR2 YYDKDF (reference sequence). The CDR3 extends over 14 amino acids. The chain's CDR3 is CATEKTGANYGYTF. The CDR3 nucleotides are TGTGCCACCGAGAAAACAGGGGCTAACTATGGCTACACCTTC.

This clone was detected only once. This CDR3 reads CASSLAATGRAYGYTF. CDR3 bases: TGTGCCAGCAGCTTAGCGGCAACAGGGAGGGCCTATGGCTACACCTTC. The rearrangement uses TRBV7-2 and TRBJ1-2, with D maybe TRBD1 (6 bases). Germline V gene sequence: CDR1 SGHTA, CDR2 FQGNSA. The CDR3 loop spans 16 amino acids. Trimming removed 0 bases from V and 4 bases from J, with 15 bases in between.